This is a list of T cell receptor beta chains from one sample in a study of T cell repertoires in cytomegalovirus infection. TCRdb called the reads again in MiXCR, with one record for every CDR3 protein. The sample lists a few hundred thousand distinct CDR3 sequences; 9% to 9.5% were seen once. The sequenced sample consisted of PBMCs. All receptors come from a human donor in good health (CMV status not recorded). Some clones in this sample may be carry-over from other donors' samples. Both conserved end residues are part of each CDR3.

v_call	j_call	cdr3_aa
TRBV7-6	TRBJ2-5	CASSKPRGETQYF
TRBV7-6	TRBJ2-7	CASSLAQGTLAGGEQYF
TRBV7-9	TRBJ1-1	CASSLNRGPSGFNTEAFF
TRBV7-6	TRBJ2-2	CASSGFESLSGELFF
TRBV7-2	TRBJ1-4	CASSPQGAFNEKLFF
TRBV7-2	TRBJ2-5	CASSLGAGTSGGAWYF
TRBV7-9	TRBJ2-5	CASSLGAGPETQYF
TRBV28	TRBJ1-2	CASQSNYGYTF
TRBV4-2	TRBJ1-1	CASSRGSGDTEAFF
TRBV6-6	TRBJ1-1	CASSFLAGQNTEAFF
TRBV7-2	TRBJ1-4	CASSSSGGAGEKLFF
TRBV19	TRBJ1-2	CASTLTRGLNYGYTF
TRBV7-9	TRBJ2-2	CASSFFDGRNTGELFF
TRBV19	TRBJ1-5	CASSRGASGNQPQHF
TRBV7-3	TRBJ2-1	CASSSLRGGDEQFF
TRBV7-2	TRBJ1-1	CASSSDRVSGEAFF
TRBV6-7	TRBJ1-5	CASSFGLAQHF
TRBV4-2	TRBJ1-2	CASSPQGWDYGYTF
TRBV28	TRBJ1-5	CASRRQGSLNQPQHF
TRBV20-1	TRBJ2-1	CSAQHSGGGYNEQFF
TRBV28	TRBJ2-3	CASSLGTESLTDTQYF
TRBV4-1	TRBJ2-1	CASSQDDRATYNEQFF
TRBV25-1	TRBJ2-1	CASSSGQERSSGVTPPQFF
TRBV19	TRBJ2-3	CASSVQHTQYF
TRBV7-2	TRBJ2-3	CASSLGGVSGSRSDTQYF
TRBV7-2	TRBJ1-4	CASSEGTKRSGEKLFF
TRBV5-1	TRBJ2-5	CASSLGLAGEETQYF
TRBV19	TRBJ1-2	CASTGLGSGDYGYTF
TRBV12-3/TRBV12-4	TRBJ1-6	CASSLDRGRRNSPLHF
TRBV6-6	TRBJ2-7	CASSSPRQEFYKQYF
TRBV11-2	TRBJ2-3	CASSQEGLAADTQYF
TRBV7-9	TRBJ2-7	CASSSTSRQGSEQYF
TRBV27	TRBJ1-5	CASSSVWLTGSNQPQHF
TRBV6-2/TRBV6-3	TRBJ2-3	CASTLRDGITDTQYF
TRBV7-3	TRBJ2-2	CASSLTGVGRINTGELFF
TRBV19	TRBJ1-2	CASSPQLLGNYGYTF
TRBV23-1	TRBJ2-7	CASSRSAPHIYEQYF
TRBV6-6	TRBJ2-7	CASSYVTGLRPYEQYF
TRBV7-6	TRBJ1-4	CASSGDRSGEKLFF
TRBV7-2	TRBJ1-5	CASSLVSGSSNQPQHF
TRBV7-9	TRBJ2-3	CASSWVRGTDTQYF
TRBV7-2	TRBJ1-2	CASSLAGGAGYGYTF
TRBV20-1	TRBJ2-7	CSARGRESYEQYF
TRBV7-2	TRBJ1-5	CASSKGRIVSNQPQHF
TRBV11-2	TRBJ2-7	CASSPESYEQYF
TRBV4-3	TRBJ1-1	CASSHEYIIQNTEAFF
TRBV5-1	TRBJ1-2	CASSLSAGGADGYTF
TRBV7-6	TRBJ1-5	CASSSMLSNQPQHF
TRBV4-3	TRBJ1-1	CASSQDLQGLTEAFF
TRBV25-1	TRBJ2-2	CASTQIGTTGELFF
TRBV4-3	TRBJ2-7	CASSLRQGSVYEQYF
TRBV6-6	TRBJ1-2	CASSYGRQGVGGYTF
TRBV7-2	TRBJ1-1	CASSLAGTEPFF